Below are 15 T cell receptor beta chains sequenced from a single sample in a study of T cell responses to AZD1222 COVID-19 vaccine. Assay used: immunoSEQ multiplex PCR; TCRdb lists only in-frame clones, some missing. The sample yields roughly 180,000 clones, over 80% seen once. Sequenced here: peripheral blood, sampled on day 0 of AZD1222 vaccination. The receptors were sampled from an adult in good health.

V usage is TRBV7-2 and J usage is TRBJ2-3, with D perhaps assigned TRBD1 or TRBD2 (6 bases each). The V gene's germline CDR1 is SGHTA and CDR2 FQGNSA. V gave up 4 bases and J gave up 4 bases, with 12 bases separating them. This CDR3 is built from 14 residues. DNA of the CDR3: TGTGCCAGCAGCTCCAAGGGGGGTTCAGATACGCAGTATTTT. Protein sequence: CASSSKGGSDTQYF.

The rearrangement joins TRBV7-3 to TRBJ1-6, with a weak D call TRBD1 (5 bases). CDR3 length equals 15 residues. V dropped 2 bases and J dropped 9 bases, with 14 bases sitting between them. Germline-derived CDR1 and CDR2 are SGHTA and FQGTGA. CDR3 in DNA: TGTGCCAGCAGCTTAGGTCCGGCGGGGGTTTCACCCCTCCACTTT. Translated: CASSLGPAGVSPLHF.

This chain uses TRBV2 with TRBJ2-7; no reliable D call. Germline V gene lookup returns CDR1 SNHLY and CDR2 FYNNEI. Trimming shortened V by 6 bases and J by 5 bases, and 20 bases separated the two germline ends. This CDR3 has 15 amino acids. CDR3 in DNA: TGTGCCAGCAGCGGCCGGGTGGACGGAAGGGACGAGCAGTACTTC. It yields the protein CASSGRVDGRDEQYF.

J is TRBJ2-3 and V is TRBV6-5, with D perhaps TRBD1 (6 bases). Germline V gives CDR1 MNHEY, CDR2 SVGAGI. CDR3 length: 16 amino acids. The V and J ends lost 1 base and 2 bases respectively, with 13 bases between them. CDR3 residues: CASSYLGAAFTDTQYF. CDR3 in DNA: TGTGCCAGCAGTTACTTGGGGGCAGCTTTCACAGATACGCAGTATTTT.

This clone was seen once. The chain recombines TRBV4-1 with TRBJ1-1; D not certain. The germline CDR1 and CDR2 sequences are MGHRA and YSYEKL. V dropped 1 base and J dropped 3 bases, with 6 bases sitting between them. This CDR3 contains 13 residues. CDR3 DNA sequence: TGCGCCAGCAGCCAAGGGGCAGACACTGAAGCTTTCTTT. Translation: CASSQGADTEAFF.

The chain uses TRBV11-3 and TRBJ2-3; 8 bases map to TRBD2. Trimming cost V 4 bases and J 4 bases; bases outside gene matches: 13. Germline V CDR1 and CDR2: SGHNT, YENEEA. The CDR3 totals 17 residues. The CDR3 sequence is CASSSKQRGTGADTQYF. The CDR3, as DNA: TGTGCCAGCAGCTCGAAGCAGCGGGGGACGGGCGCAGATACGCAGTATTTT.

V gene TRBV15 combines with J gene TRBJ1-6; perhaps TRBD1 as D (6 bases). This CDR3 region has 16 residues. Germline-derived CDR1 and CDR2 are LNHNV and YYDKDF (reference sequence). Trimming left V 0 bases short and J 8 bases short, with 14 bases between. The CDR3 DNA sequence: TGTGCCACCAGCAGAGATGGACAGCCCTTAGATTCACCCCTCCACTTT. Its translation: CATSRDGQPLDSPLHF.

The J gene is TRBJ2-7, the V gene TRBV27; D unclear. Deletions cut 3 bases from V and 3 bases from J, with 9 bases between. CDR1 is MNHEY, CDR2 SMNVEV, per germline (reference sequence). The CDR3 extends over 13 amino acids. This chain's CDR3 is CASSLVASYEQYF. The CDR3 nucleotides are TGTGCCAGCAGTTTGGTTGCGAGCTACGAGCAGTACTTC.

This clone was counted a single time. The chain combines TRBV7-2 with TRBJ2-7; TRBD1 agrees at 9 bases. V lost 4 bases, J lost 5 bases, and 12 bases stayed unmatched. This CDR3 is 16 amino acids long. The germline V gene encodes CDR1 SGHTA and CDR2 FQGNSA. The CDR3 protein is CASSSSSGTGSHEQYF. The CDR3 bases are TGTGCCAGCAGCTCAAGCTCCGGGACAGGGTCCCACGAGCAGTACTTC.

V usage is TRBV4-3 and J usage is TRBJ2-7; D remains unclear. The germline gives CDR1 LGHNA, CDR2 YSLEER. V was pared by 4 bases and J by 1 base, with 14 bases between. The CDR3 spans 15 residues. Here the CDR3 DNA reads TGCGCCAGCAGCCTGTACTCCCAGGCATCCTACGAGCAGTACTTC. Translation: CASSLYSQASYEQYF.

The CDR3 reads CASRGGSYNEQFF. The CDR3 DNA is TGTGCCAGCAGGGGGGGTTCCTACAATGAGCAGTTCTTC. This chain uses TRBV11-3 with TRBJ2-1, with D possibly matching TRBD2 (6 bases). The CDR3 runs 13 residues. V shed 6 bases and J shed 1 base, with 7 bases lying between them. Germline lookup yields CDR1 SGHNT and CDR2 YENEEA.

The V gene is TRBV5-6, the J gene TRBJ1-5, with 8 bases aligning to TRBD1. The CDR3 length is 15 residues. The V gene end was trimmed by 3 bases and the J gene end by 7 bases; junction bases not matched to a gene: 9. Germline loops: CDR1 SGHDT, CDR2 YYEEEE. In DNA, the CDR3 is TGTGCCAGCAGCTCTGGGACAGGATCAGGACAGCCCCAGCATTTT. Translating gives CASSSGTGSGQPQHF.

The J gene is TRBJ1-5, the V gene TRBV10-3, with unresolved D. Germline CDR1 reads ENHRY; CDR2 reads SYGVKD. CDR3 length equals 12 residues. Trimming left V 8 bases short and J 0 bases short, with 5 bases between. Here the CDR3 DNA reads TGTGCCATCGGGTATAGCAATCAGCCCCAGCATTTT. It codes for CAIGYSNQPQHF.

The chain couples TRBV6-5 to TRBJ1-6; tentatively, D is TRBD1 (6 bases). The CDR3 sequence is 15 residues long. The germline V gene has CDR1 MNHEY and CDR2 SVGAGI. With 6 bases removed from V and 5 bases from J, the gap between germline ends came to 14 bases. The CDR3 DNA reads TGTGCCAGCAGCGTAGGGGGGATCGATAATTCACCCCTCCACTTT. It codes for CASSVGGIDNSPLHF.

This chain joins TRBV28 and TRBJ1-5; D may be TRBD1 (5 bases). This CDR3 is 15 amino acids long. V lost 1 base and J lost 7, with 14 bases in between. Germline CDR1 MDHEN, CDR2 SYDVKM. CDR3 sequence reads: CASSLSSGSQQPQHF. The CDR3 DNA is TGTGCCAGCAGTTTATCTTCAGGGTCCCAACAGCCCCAGCATTTT. Full variable domain (outside the CDR3, taken from reference TRBV28 and TRBJ1-5): DVKVTQSSRYLVKRTGEKVFLECVQDMDHENMFWYRQDPGLGLRLIYFSYDVKMKEKGDIPEGYSVSREKKERFSLILESASTNQTSMYLCASSLSSGSQQPQHFGDGTRLSIL.